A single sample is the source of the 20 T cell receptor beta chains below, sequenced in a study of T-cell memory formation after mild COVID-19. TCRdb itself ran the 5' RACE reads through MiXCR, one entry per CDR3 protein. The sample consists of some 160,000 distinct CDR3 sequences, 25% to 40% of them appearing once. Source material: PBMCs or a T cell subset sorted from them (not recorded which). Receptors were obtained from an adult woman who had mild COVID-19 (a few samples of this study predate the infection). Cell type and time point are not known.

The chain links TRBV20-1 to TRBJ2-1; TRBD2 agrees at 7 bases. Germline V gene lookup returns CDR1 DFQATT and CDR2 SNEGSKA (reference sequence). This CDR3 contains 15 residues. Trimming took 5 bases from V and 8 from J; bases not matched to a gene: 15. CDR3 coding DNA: TGCAGTGCTTCAACCCGGACTAGAAGGCGGGATGAGCAGTTCTTC. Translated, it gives CSASTRTRRRDEQFF.

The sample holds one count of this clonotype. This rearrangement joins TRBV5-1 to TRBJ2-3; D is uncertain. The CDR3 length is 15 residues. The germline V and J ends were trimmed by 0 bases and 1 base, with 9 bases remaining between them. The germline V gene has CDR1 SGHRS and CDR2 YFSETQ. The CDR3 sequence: CASSLETPGTDTQYF. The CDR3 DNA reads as TGCGCCAGCAGCTTGGAGACCCCAGGCACAGATACGCAGTATTTT. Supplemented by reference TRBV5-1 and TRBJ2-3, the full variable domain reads KAGVTQTPRYLIKTRGQQVTLSCSPISGHRSVSWYQQTPGQGLQFLFEYFSETQRNKGNFPGRFSGRQFSNSRSEMNVSTLELGDSALYLCASSLETPGTDTQYFGPGTRLTVL.

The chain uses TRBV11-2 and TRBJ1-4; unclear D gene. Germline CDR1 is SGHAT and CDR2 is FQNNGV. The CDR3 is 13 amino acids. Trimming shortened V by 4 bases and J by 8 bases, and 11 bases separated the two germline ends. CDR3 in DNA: TGTGCCAGCAGCTCCCGGACCGGGGAAAAACTGTTTTTT. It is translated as CASSSRTGEKLFF.

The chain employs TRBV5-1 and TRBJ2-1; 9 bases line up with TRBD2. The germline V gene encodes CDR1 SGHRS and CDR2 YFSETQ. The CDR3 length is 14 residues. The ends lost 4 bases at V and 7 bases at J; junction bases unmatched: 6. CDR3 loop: CASSNPAGGNEQFF. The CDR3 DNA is TGCGCCAGCAGCAACCCAGCGGGAGGAAATGAGCAGTTCTTC. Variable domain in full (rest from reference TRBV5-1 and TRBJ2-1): KAGVTQTPRYLIKTRGQQVTLSCSPISGHRSVSWYQQTPGQGLQFLFEYFSETQRNKGNFPGRFSGRQFSNSRSEMNVSTLELGDSALYLCASSNPAGGNEQFFGPGTRLTVL.

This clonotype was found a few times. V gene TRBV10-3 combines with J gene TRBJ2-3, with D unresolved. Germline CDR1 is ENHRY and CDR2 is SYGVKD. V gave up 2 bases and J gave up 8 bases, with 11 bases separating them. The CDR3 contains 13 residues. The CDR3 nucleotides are TGTGCCATCAGTGAGGCTGGGTCCGGTACGCAGTATTTT. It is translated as CAISEAGSGTQYF.

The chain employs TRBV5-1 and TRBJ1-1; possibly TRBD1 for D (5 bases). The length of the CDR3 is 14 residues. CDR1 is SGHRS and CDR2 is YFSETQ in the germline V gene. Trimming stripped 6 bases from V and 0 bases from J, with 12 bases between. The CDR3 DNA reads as TGCGCCAGCAAGTTAGCAGGGTTGAACACTGAAGCTTTCTTT. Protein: CASKLAGLNTEAFF.

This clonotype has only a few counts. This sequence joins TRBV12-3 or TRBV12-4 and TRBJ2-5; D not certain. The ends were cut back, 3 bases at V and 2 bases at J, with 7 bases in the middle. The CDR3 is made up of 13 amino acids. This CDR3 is CASSFHRQETQYF. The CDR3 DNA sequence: TGTGCCAGCAGTTTTCACAGACAAGAGACCCAGTACTTC.

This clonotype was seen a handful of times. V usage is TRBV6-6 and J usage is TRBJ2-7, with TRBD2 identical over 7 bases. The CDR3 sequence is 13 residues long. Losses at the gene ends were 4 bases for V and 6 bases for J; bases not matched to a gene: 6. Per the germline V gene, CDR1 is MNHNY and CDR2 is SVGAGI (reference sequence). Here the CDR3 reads CASSSPLAFEQYF. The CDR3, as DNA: TGTGCCAGCAGTTCCCCACTAGCGTTCGAGCAGTACTTC.

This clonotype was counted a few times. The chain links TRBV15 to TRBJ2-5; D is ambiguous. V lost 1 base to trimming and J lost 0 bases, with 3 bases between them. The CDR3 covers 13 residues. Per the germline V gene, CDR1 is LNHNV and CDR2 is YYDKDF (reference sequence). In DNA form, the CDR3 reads TGTGCCACCAGCAGAGGATACCAAGAGACCCAGTACTTC. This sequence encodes CATSRGYQETQYF.

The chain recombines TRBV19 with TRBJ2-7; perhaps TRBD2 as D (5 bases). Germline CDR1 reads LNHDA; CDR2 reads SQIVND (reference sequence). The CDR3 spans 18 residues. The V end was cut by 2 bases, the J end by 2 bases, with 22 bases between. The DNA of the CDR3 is TGTGCCAGTAGTATATTGATGGTGGGGAGCATGGTGACCTACGAGCAGTACTTC. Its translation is CASSILMVGSMVTYEQYF.

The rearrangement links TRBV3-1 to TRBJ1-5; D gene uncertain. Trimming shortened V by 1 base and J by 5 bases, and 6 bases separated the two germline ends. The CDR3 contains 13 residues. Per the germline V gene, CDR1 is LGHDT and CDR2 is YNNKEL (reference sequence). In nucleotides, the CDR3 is TGTGCCAGCAGCCAAGCGGAGTATCAGCCCCAGCATTTT. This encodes CASSQAEYQPQHF.

Here the CDR3 reads CASRAAGGELAGIGQFF. CDR3 sequence (DNA): TGTGCCAGCCGGGCAGCAGGTGGTGAACTAGCGGGAATCGGGCAGTTCTTC. This sequence joins TRBV6-1 and TRBJ2-1; 10 nucleotides agree with TRBD2. The CDR3 runs 17 residues. Looked up from germline, CDR1 is MNHNS and CDR2 is SASEGT. The V segment lost 8 bases and the J segment 12 bases; nucleotides outside the gene matches: 22.

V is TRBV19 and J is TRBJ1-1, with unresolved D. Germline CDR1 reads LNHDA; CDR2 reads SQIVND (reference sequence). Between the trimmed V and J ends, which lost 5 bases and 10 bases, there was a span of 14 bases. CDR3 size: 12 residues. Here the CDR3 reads CASSGTRSRAFF. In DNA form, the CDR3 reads TGTGCCAGTAGTGGCACCAGGAGTAGAGCTTTCTTT.

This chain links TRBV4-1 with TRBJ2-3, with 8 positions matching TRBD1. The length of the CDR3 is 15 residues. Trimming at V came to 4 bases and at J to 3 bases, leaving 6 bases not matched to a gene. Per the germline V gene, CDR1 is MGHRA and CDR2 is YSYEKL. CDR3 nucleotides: TGCGCCAGCAGCCTAGGACAGGGAGGAACAGATACGCAGTATTTT. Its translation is CASSLGQGGTDTQYF.

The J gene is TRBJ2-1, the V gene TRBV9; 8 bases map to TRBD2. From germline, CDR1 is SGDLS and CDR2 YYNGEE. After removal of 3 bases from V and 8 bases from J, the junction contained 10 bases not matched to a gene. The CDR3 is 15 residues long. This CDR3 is CASSAREGLSDEQFF. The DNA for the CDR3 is TGTGCCAGCAGCGCTCGGGAGGGGCTGAGCGATGAGCAGTTCTTC.

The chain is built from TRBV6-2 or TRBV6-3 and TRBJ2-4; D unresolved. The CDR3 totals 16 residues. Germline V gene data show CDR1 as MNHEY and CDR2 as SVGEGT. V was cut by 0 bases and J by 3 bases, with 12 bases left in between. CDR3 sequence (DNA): TGTGCCAGCAGTTACTCCCACTGGCCCGTCAAAAACATTCAGTACTTC. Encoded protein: CASSYSHWPVKNIQYF.

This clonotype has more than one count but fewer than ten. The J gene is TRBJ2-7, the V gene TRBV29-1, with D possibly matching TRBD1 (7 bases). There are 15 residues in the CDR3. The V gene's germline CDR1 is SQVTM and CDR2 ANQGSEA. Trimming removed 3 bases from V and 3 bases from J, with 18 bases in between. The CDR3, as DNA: TGCAGCGTTGATTTGGCAGGGCAGGGGGGCTACGAGCAGTACTTC. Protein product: CSVDLAGQGGYEQYF.

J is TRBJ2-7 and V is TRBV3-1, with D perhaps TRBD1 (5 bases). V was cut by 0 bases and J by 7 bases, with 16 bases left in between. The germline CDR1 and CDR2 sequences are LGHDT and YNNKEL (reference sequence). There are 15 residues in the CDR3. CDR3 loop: CASSQDSPRAGEQYF. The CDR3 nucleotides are TGTGCCAGCAGCCAAGATAGTCCCAGGGCAGGGGAGCAGTACTTC.

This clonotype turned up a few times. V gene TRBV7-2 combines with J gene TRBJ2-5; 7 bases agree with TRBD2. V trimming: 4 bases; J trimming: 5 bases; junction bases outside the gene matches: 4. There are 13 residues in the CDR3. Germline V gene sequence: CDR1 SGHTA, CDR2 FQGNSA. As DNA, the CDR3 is TGTGCCAGCAGCTGGTCGGGGGGTGAGACCCAGTACTTC. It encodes CASSWSGGETQYF.

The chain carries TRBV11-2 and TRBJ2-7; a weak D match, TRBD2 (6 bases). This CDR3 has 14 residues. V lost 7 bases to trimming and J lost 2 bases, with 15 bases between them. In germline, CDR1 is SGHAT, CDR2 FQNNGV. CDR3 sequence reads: CASNTGPGAYEQYF. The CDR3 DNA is TGTGCCAGCAATACCGGGCCGGGGGCCTACGAGCAGTACTTC.